A single sample is the source of the 14 T cell receptor beta chains below, sequenced in a study of chemoradiotherapy in HPV16-positive cancers. Assay: immunoSEQ multiplex PCR; the TCRdb copy retains only in-frame clones and omits some. Here the sample spans about 8,400 clones, around 74% being singletons. The specimen was tumor tissue, collected from a patient who underwent chemoradiotherapy. The receptors stem from a human donor with HPV-associated anogenital cancer.

The V call is TRBV7-9, the J call TRBJ2-5, with a possible D match to TRBD2 (6 bases). The CDR3 contains 18 residues. The V end was cut by 6 bases, the J end by 7 bases, with 30 bases between. Germline CDR1 and CDR2: SEHNR and FQNEAQ (reference sequence). This CDR3 reads CASSSSGRLSRIIVTQYF. The CDR3 DNA sequence: TGTGCCAGCAGTTCCAGCGGGCGTTTGTCCCGGATAATTGTGACCCAGTACTTC.

Only a few counts were recorded for this clone. V and J are TRBV30 and TRBJ2-1; 14 bases line up with TRBD2. The CDR3 contains 15 residues. Germline-derived CDR1 and CDR2 are GTSNPN and SVGIG (reference sequence). With V trimmed by 3 bases and J by 4 bases, 2 bases remained unmatched. In nucleotides, the CDR3 is TGTGCCTGGAGAGGACTAGCGGGAGGATACAATGAGCAGTTCTTC. It is translated as CAWRGLAGGYNEQFF.

This clone was found once. The rearrangement links TRBV5-1 to TRBJ2-2; perhaps TRBD1 as D (5 bases). The CDR3 sequence is 15 residues long. Germline CDR1 is SGHRS and CDR2 is YFSETQ. Trimming removed 0 bases from V and 3 bases from J, with 9 bases in between. The CDR3, as DNA: TGCGCCAGCAGCTTGGAGGCAGGGCACACCGGGGAGCTGTTTTTT. Translation gives CASSLEAGHTGELFF.

J is TRBJ2-5 and V is TRBV11-3; D may correspond to TRBD1 or TRBD2 (5 bases each). Germline V gene sequence: CDR1 SGHNT, CDR2 YENEEA. The CDR3 is 15 residues long. Trimming removed 3 bases from V and 4 bases from J, with 15 bases in between. The CDR3 is CASSFGDPERETQYF. The CDR3 nucleotides read TGTGCCAGCAGCTTCGGGGACCCAGAAAGAGAGACCCAGTACTTC. Combining the CDR3 with reference TRBV11-3 and TRBJ2-5 gives the whole variable domain EAGVVQSPRYKIIEKKQPVAFWCNPISGHNTLYWYLQNLGQGPELLIRYENEEAVDDSQLPKDRFSAERLKGVDSTLKIQPAELGDSAVYLCASSFGDPERETQYFGPGTRLLVL.

The gene calls are TRBV9 and TRBJ1-1, with 8 nucleotides matching TRBD1. Germline V gene data show CDR1 as SGDLS and CDR2 as YYNGEE. The CDR3 is made up of 14 amino acids. The J segment lost 11 bases and the V segment lost 0 bases, leaving 9 bases of the junction unmatched. CDR3: CASSVVSGGLKAFF. For the CDR3, the DNA is TGTGCCAGCAGCGTAGTTTCAGGGGGCTTGAAGGCTTTCTTT.

This chain uses TRBV7-2 with TRBJ1-2; 11 bases align to TRBD1. Germline V gene data show CDR1 as SGHTA and CDR2 as FQGNSA. The CDR3 loop spans 14 amino acids. V lost 5 bases and J lost 8; bases outside the gene matches: 7. The chain's CDR3 is CASSPRTGGMGYTF. CDR3 DNA sequence: TGTGCCAGCAGCCCACGGACAGGGGGCATGGGCTACACCTTC. The full variable domain, its missing parts supplied by reference TRBV7-2 and TRBJ1-2, is GAGVSQSPSNKVTEKGKDVELRCDPISGHTALYWYRQSLGQGLEFLIYFQGNSAPDKSGLPSDRFSAERTGGSVSTLTIQRTQQEDSAVYLCASSPRTGGMGYTFGSGTRLTVV.

The chain is built from TRBV6-5 and TRBJ2-7; TRBD2 might be the D (5 bases). V was clipped by 7 bases and J by 2 bases, with 12 bases between them. The CDR3 has 13 amino acids. Germline V gene data show CDR1 as MNHEY and CDR2 as SVGAGI. CDR3 residues: CASTEGLAYEQYF. The CDR3 region has the DNA TGTGCCAGCACCGAGGGTCTAGCCTACGAGCAGTACTTC.

This rearrangement joins TRBV19 to TRBJ2-1, with D unresolved. With 4 bases removed from V and 5 bases from J, the gap between germline ends came to 15 bases. There are 15 residues in the CDR3. Germline V gene data show CDR1 as LNHDA and CDR2 as SQIVND (reference sequence). CDR3 in amino acids: CASSNQRGRNNEQFF. The CDR3 DNA reads TGTGCCAGTAGTAACCAGAGAGGCCGGAACAATGAGCAGTTCTTC. Full variable domain (outside the CDR3, taken from reference TRBV19 and TRBJ2-1): DGGITQSPKYLFRKEGQNVTLSCEQNLNHDAMYWYRQDPGQGLRLIYYSQIVNDFQKGDIAEGYSVSREKKESFPLTVTSAQKNPTAFYLCASSNQRGRNNEQFFGPGTRLTVL.

The rearrangement uses TRBV27 and TRBJ2-1; 7 nucleotides line up with TRBD1. CDR3 size: 13 residues. Unmatched junction bases numbered 6, after V lost 4 bases and J lost 9 bases. Germline CDR1 MNHEY, CDR2 SMNVEV (reference sequence). CDR3 DNA sequence: TGTGCCAGCAGTTCTTACAGGGGCGGTGAGCAGTTCTTC. It codes for CASSSYRGGEQFF.

The genes are TRBV9 and TRBJ2-3, with D perhaps matching TRBD2 (7 bases). Germline lookup yields CDR1 SGDLS and CDR2 YYNGEE. CDR3 length: 15 amino acids. Between the trimmed V and J ends, which lost 4 bases and 7 bases, there was a span of 19 bases. CDR3 amino acids: CASSLGGDPRNTQYF. The CDR3 coding sequence is TGTGCCAGCAGCTTAGGGGGGGACCCACGAAATACGCAGTATTTT.

The CDR3 sequence is CASRAQGANYGYTF. The DNA for the CDR3 is TGTGCCAGCAGGGCCCAGGGAGCTAACTATGGCTACACCTTC. The genes are TRBV6-6 and TRBJ1-2, with D tentatively TRBD1 (5 bases). The CDR3 contains 14 residues. Trimming removed 6 bases from V and 0 bases from J, with 11 bases in between. Germline loops: CDR1 MNHNY, CDR2 SVGAGI (reference sequence).

This rearrangement joins TRBV11-2 to TRBJ2-5; 7 bases match TRBD2. Germline CDR1 is SGHAT and CDR2 is FQNNGV. V lost 5 bases and J lost 4; bases outside the gene matches: 10. The CDR3 has 15 residues. The CDR3 nucleotides are TGTGCCAGCAGCGGACGGGCAGGGAGGGGAGAGACCCAGTACTTC. Residues: CASSGRAGRGETQYF.

The genes are TRBV4-1 and TRBJ1-1, with a weak D call TRBD1 (5 bases). Deletions cut 4 bases from V and 0 bases from J, with 12 bases between. The CDR3 consists of 15 residues. Germline loops: CDR1 MGHRA, CDR2 YSYEKL. The CDR3 loop reads CASSRPRTMNTEAFF. CDR3 nucleotides: TGCGCCAGCAGCCGACCAAGGACAATGAACACTGAAGCTTTCTTT.

This clone was counted a few times. The V gene is TRBV13, the J gene TRBJ2-7, with D unclear. Germline V gene sequence: CDR1 PRHDT, CDR2 FYEKMQ (reference sequence). This CDR3 region has 14 residues. Trimming removed 3 bases at V and 3 bases at J, with 12 bases between. CDR3 loop: CASSFLRLNYEQYF. DNA of the CDR3: TGTGCCAGCAGCTTTTTACGGCTTAACTACGAGCAGTACTTC.